A single sample gave rise to the 15 T cell receptor beta chains below, sequenced in a study of OX40 agonist ivuxolimab in advanced cancers. Profiled with immunoSEQ multiplex PCR; TCRdb holds only in-frame clones, not every one. The sample includes 80,000 to 85,000 clones, 86% of them seen just once. This specimen consisted of CD4+ or CD8+ T cells sorted from blood, obtained in a trial of the OX40 agonist ivuxolimab. These receptors originate from an adult with an advanced solid tumor such as melanoma, head and neck, liver or kidney cancer.

This chain joins TRBV15 and TRBJ1-5, with D hard to call. V lost 1 base and J lost 6, with 10 bases in between. Per germline, CDR1 LNHNV and CDR2 YYDKDF (reference sequence). The CDR3 contains 14 residues. The chain's CDR3 is CATSRVSDIQPQHF. CDR3 coding DNA: TGTGCCACCAGCAGAGTCTCAGATATTCAGCCCCAGCATTTT.

The V call is TRBV7-3, the J call TRBJ1-1, with D unclear. Germline V gives CDR1 SGHTA, CDR2 FQGTGA. V was shortened by 4 bases and J by 1 base, with 13 bases between the two germline ends. The CDR3 extends over 15 amino acids. CDR3 sequence reads: CASSSHDSPNTEAFF. CDR3 DNA: TGTGCCAGCAGCTCACACGACTCCCCGAACACTGAAGCTTTCTTT. The full variable domain, in which reference TRBV7-3 and TRBJ1-1 provide the parts outside the CDR3, is GAGVSQTPSNKVTEKGKYVELRCDPISGHTALYWYRQSLGQGPEFLIYFQGTGAADDSGLPNDRFFAVRPEGSVSTLKIQRTERGDSAVYLCASSSHDSPNTEAFFGQGTRLTVV.

The rearrangement links TRBV6-1 to TRBJ2-5; 9 bases map to TRBD2. CDR3 length: 14 residues. V trimming: 6 bases; J trimming: 5 bases; junction bases outside the gene matches: 7. Germline values: CDR1 MNHNS, CDR2 SASEGT. For the CDR3, the DNA is TGTGCCAGCAGGGTGGGACTAGCTTCCGAGACCCAGTACTTC. It encodes CASRVGLASETQYF.

The chain employs TRBV10-2 and TRBJ2-3, with unresolved D. Germline CDR1 and CDR2: WSHSY and SAAADI. The CDR3 is 14 amino acids. V gave up 5 bases and J gave up 0 bases, with 9 bases separating them. This chain's CDR3 is CASSQSTSTDTQYF. The CDR3 DNA is TGCGCCAGCAGTCAATCTACTAGCACAGATACGCAGTATTTT.

The chain has TRBV5-4 and TRBJ2-5; D gene unclear. Germline lookup yields CDR1 SGHNT and CDR2 YYREEE (reference sequence). CDR3 length: 14 residues. The ends were cut back, 0 bases at V and 5 bases at J, with 11 bases in the middle. The CDR3 region has the DNA TGTGCCAGCAGCTTGGGGCATAATGGGGAGACCCAGTACTTC. Amino acids: CASSLGHNGETQYF.

The gene calls are TRBV9 and TRBJ2-7; unclear D gene. This CDR3 has 17 residues. Germline assignment: CDR1 SGDLS and CDR2 YYNGEE. Trimming left V 0 bases short and J 0 bases short, with 16 bases between. The CDR3 sequence is CASSVGLPPKGSYEQYF. The CDR3 DNA is TGTGCCAGCAGCGTAGGCCTACCCCCAAAAGGCTCCTACGAGCAGTACTTC.

V usage is TRBV5-1 and J usage is TRBJ2-7, with unresolved D. V lost 2 bases, J lost 0 bases, and 9 bases lay in between. The CDR3 extends over 14 amino acids. In germline, CDR1 is SGHRS, CDR2 YFSETQ. The CDR3 bases are TGCGCCAGCAGCTTTTCGGAGAGCTCCTACGAGCAGTACTTC. It specifies CASSFSESSYEQYF.

This sequence joins TRBV30 and TRBJ1-6; D not certain. V was trimmed by 4 bases and J by 12 bases, leaving 10 bases between them. Germline values: CDR1 GTSNPN, CDR2 SVGIG (reference sequence). This CDR3 has 11 amino acids. Here the CDR3 reads CAWNFREPLHF. The CDR3 DNA reads as TGTGCCTGGAATTTCCGTGAACCCCTCCACTTT. The full variable domain, with the rest looked up from reference TRBV30 and TRBJ1-6, is SQTIHQWPATLVQPVGSPLSLECTVEGTSNPNLYWYRQAAGRGLQLLFYSVGIGQISSEVPQNLSASRPQDRQFILSSKKLLLSDSGFYLCAWNFREPLHFGNGTRLTVT.

The chain links TRBV5-4 to TRBJ2-7, with 12 bases identical to TRBD2. This CDR3 is built from 15 residues. V shed 5 bases and J 4 bases; nucleotides not matched to a gene: 7. CDR1 is SGHNT, CDR2 YYREEE, per germline (reference sequence). Written as DNA, the CDR3 is TGTGCCAGCAGGGAAGGGACTAGCGGGTTGTACGAGCAGTACTTC. This gives the protein CASREGTSGLYEQYF. The complete variable domain, with remaining parts taken from reference TRBV5-4 and TRBJ2-7, reads ETGVTQSPTHLIKTRGQQVTLRCSSQSGHNTVSWYQQALGQGPQFIFQYYREEENGRGNFPPRFSGLQFPNYSSELNVNALELDDSALYLCASREGTSGLYEQYFGPGTRLTVT.

The J gene is TRBJ2-1, the V gene TRBV5-1; 8 bases are a match to TRBD2. Germline values: CDR1 SGHRS, CDR2 YFSETQ. The CDR3 loop spans 11 amino acids. The V and J ends lost 4 bases and 15 bases, in that order; junction bases with no gene match: 6. The CDR3 coding sequence is TGCGCCAGCAGCCAATCGGGGGGGCGGTTCTTC. Its protein product is CASSQSGGRFF.

The CDR3, as DNA: TGTGCCAGTACGACTAGCGGGAGTAGTACAGATACGCAGTATTTT. As protein: CASTTSGSSTDTQYF. This sequence joins TRBV19 and TRBJ2-3, with 12 nucleotides matching TRBD2. The length of the CDR3 is 15 residues. Germline CDR1 reads LNHDA; CDR2 reads SQIVND (reference sequence). Trimming cost V 7 bases and J 3 bases; bases outside gene matches: 5.

This clone has only one observation. The chain is built from TRBV13 and TRBJ2-1, with D hard to call. CDR3 size: 14 residues. CDR1 PRHDT and CDR2 FYEKMQ come from the germline V gene (reference sequence). With 5 bases removed from V and 6 bases from J, the gap between germline ends came to 14 bases. The CDR3 coding sequence is TGTGCCAGCAGCCCCTTCCTAGGCGGCAATGAGCAGTTCTTC. Translated: CASSPFLGGNEQFF.

The rearrangement links TRBV7-9 to TRBJ2-6; possible D gene TRBD1, 6 bases. The CDR3 loop spans 19 amino acids. In germline, CDR1 is SEHNR, CDR2 FQNEAQ (reference sequence). Trimming removed 0 bases from V and 0 bases from J, with 15 bases in between. The CDR3 DNA is TGTGCCAGCAGCTTAGCGGCAGGGGCTTCCTTCTCTGGGGCCAACGTCCTGACTTTC. Its translation: CASSLAAGASFSGANVLTF. The variable domain in full, with the rest retrieved from reference TRBV7-9 and TRBJ2-6, is DTGVSQNPRHKITKRGQNVTFRCDPISEHNRLYWYRQTLGQGPEFLTYFQNEAQLEKSRLLSDRFSAERPKGSFSTLEIQRTEQGDSAMYLCASSLAAGASFSGANVLTFGAGSRLTVL.

The chain has TRBV11-3 and TRBJ1-1; a weak D match, TRBD1 (5 bases). The CDR3 extends over 15 amino acids. CDR1 and CDR2 from the germline V gene are SGHNT and YENEEA. Trimming left V 7 bases short and J 1 base short, with 16 bases between. The CDR3 coding sequence is TGTGCCAGCACCCTAGGGGCAGGGTCGAACACTGAAGCTTTCTTT. This encodes CASTLGAGSNTEAFF.

V usage is TRBV7-9 and J usage is TRBJ2-7; 9 bases align to TRBD1. Trimming at V came to 6 bases and at J to 1 base, leaving 4 bases not matched to a gene. Germline V lookup: CDR1 SEHNR, CDR2 FQNEAQ (reference sequence). The CDR3 has 14 residues. The CDR3 region is CASSQTGGSYEQYF. The CDR3 nucleotides are TGTGCCAGCAGTCAGACAGGGGGATCCTACGAGCAGTACTTC.